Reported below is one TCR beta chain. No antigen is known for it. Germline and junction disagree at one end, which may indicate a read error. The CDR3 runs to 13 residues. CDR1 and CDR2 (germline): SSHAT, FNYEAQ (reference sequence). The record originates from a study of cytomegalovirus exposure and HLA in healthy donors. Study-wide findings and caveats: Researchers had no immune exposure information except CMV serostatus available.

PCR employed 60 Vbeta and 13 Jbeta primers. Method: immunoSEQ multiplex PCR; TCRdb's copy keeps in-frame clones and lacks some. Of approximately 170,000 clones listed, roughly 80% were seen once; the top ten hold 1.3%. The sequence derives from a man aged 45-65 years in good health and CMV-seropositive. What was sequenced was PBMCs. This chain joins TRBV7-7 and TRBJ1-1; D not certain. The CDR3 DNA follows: TGTGCTAGCAGCCTTACAGAAAACACTGAAGCTTTCTTT. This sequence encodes CASSLTENTEAFF.